This T cell receptor (beta chain) was recorded in a study of blood T cell repertoires in COVID-19. About the research overall: PBMCs, B-cell-depleted T cells, or T cells were the source of the cDNA or gDNA that made up the material.

Method: immunoSEQ multiplex PCR; TCRdb's copy keeps in-frame clones and lacks some. Of roughly 200,000 clones in the sample, about four fifths were seen once. V was clipped by 1 base and J by 5 bases, with 17 bases between them. This CDR3 spans 16 amino acids. CDR1 and CDR2 (germline): SGHTA, FQGTGA. Participants came from fewer than 25 US areas, aged roughly 18 to 95 years. Each participant's cohort was designated according to participant-reported clinical history. Sample: PBMCs or T cells enriched from blood (not recorded which). This clonotype was obtained from a man aged 35 to 55 who had recovered from COVID-19. The chain combines TRBV7-3 with TRBJ2-5, with a weak D call TRBD2 (6 bases). CDR3 in amino acids: CASSLMGGPFDETQYF. The CDR3, as DNA: TGTGCCAGCAGCTTAATGGGGGGTCCGTTCGACGAGACCCAGTACTTC.